This T cell receptor (beta chain) was obtained from a study of CD8 T cells in Susac syndrome. A quantity of about 0.45 to 1 ug RNA underwent reverse transcription using random hexamers. TCRdb recomputed calls from the immunoSEQ multiplex PCR reads with MiXCR, one row per CDR3 protein. The table lists about 150,000 distinct CDR3 sequences, roughly 96% of them singletons, with 0.16% in the top ten. Germline assignment: CDR1 SGHNT and CDR2 YYREEE (reference sequence). With 3 bases removed from V and 5 bases from J, the gap between germline ends came to 15 bases. The CDR3 consists of 15 residues. This receptor was identified in a human donor with Susac syndrome. Specimen: CD4+ T cells from PBMCs. V usage is TRBV5-4 and J usage is TRBJ2-1, with D perhaps matching TRBD1 or TRBD2 (5 bases each). DNA of the CDR3: TGTGCCAGCAGCTCAAAAGCCGGGGCGGACAATGAGCAGTTCTTC. Amino acid sequence: CASSSKAGADNEQFF.